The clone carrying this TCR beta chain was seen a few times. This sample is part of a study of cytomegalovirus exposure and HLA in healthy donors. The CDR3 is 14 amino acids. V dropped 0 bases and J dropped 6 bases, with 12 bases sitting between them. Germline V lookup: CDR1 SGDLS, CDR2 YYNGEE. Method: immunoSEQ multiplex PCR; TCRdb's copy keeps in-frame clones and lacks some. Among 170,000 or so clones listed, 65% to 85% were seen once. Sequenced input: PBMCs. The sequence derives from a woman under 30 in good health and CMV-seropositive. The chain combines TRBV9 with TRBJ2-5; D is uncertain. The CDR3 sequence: CASSVEPGVKTQYF. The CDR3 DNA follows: TGTGCCAGCAGCGTAGAACCCGGTGTAAAGACCCAGTACTTC. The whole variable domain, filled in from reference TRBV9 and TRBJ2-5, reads DSGVTQTPKHLITATGQRVTLRCSPRSGDLSVYWYQQSLDQGLQFLIQYYNGEERAKGNILERFSAQQFPDLHSELNLSSLELGDSALYFCASSVEPGVKTQYFGPGTRLLVL.